Described below is a single TCR beta chain sequence and its context. Its antigen has not been determined. One base away there is no much larger clone; base qualities are not given. All of the isolated RNA was reverse transcribed with the High Capacity cDNA Reverse Transcription Kit, so expressed TCRB transcripts were sequenced. Naive, central memory and regulatory T cell samples underwent deep immunoSEQ sequencing, averaging approximately 3.5 million total reads per sample. Sorted cells were lysed in RLT buffer and RNA was extracted with DNase-treated RNeasy Micro or Mini kits, depending on cell number. To prevent cross-contamination, each cell subset was processed individually, whereas patient and healthy donor samples were processed jointly. The immunoSEQ multiplex PCR was used to amplify TCRB sequences from cDNA, generating 87-bp fragments that spanned the CDR3 region. Sequencing of the amplicons was performed on the Illumina HiSeq platform. The paper's processing steps were these. PCR bias was corrected computationally using synthetic template baselines, and reads within Hamming distance 2 were collapsed, with unmergeable singletons discarded. Reads were aligned against IMGT to assign V, D and J genes, CDR3 length and insertions or deletions at six rearrangement sites. Within each subset, clonotype counts were normalized to sorted cell number, and only after that were true diversity and Gini coefficients computed with the tcR R package. The overlap coefficient, calculated on TCRB nucleotide sequences, was used to quantify repertoire sharing. The clones in this table, taken by TCRdb from immuneACCESS, are in-frame only. Not every clone is retained; where verified, under half of the shortfall comes from an unresolved V gene, and the cause of the rest is unknown. The V and J calls and the clone size are those of that table, but D and trimming were determined from the DNA. Recorded for this sample are roughly 140,000 clones; 11% of them occurred a single time. The leading ten clones occupy over 2% of the sample.

The CDR1 and CDR2 encoded by the germline V gene are ENHRY and SYGVKD. The cysteine opens and the phenylalanine closes a CDR3 of 15 amino acids. Only the CDR3 DNA stays, 45 bases, in frame from base 1. Unmatched junction bases come to 4, with V trimmed by 4 bases and J by 4 bases. The data originate from a study of beta chain features in type 1 diabetes listed by TCRdb under 2018. In the study overall: Mean age, gender distribution, total cell number and subset yield were not different between patients and healthy donors. A total of 107,917,701 sorted cells were examined across all samples, and the number of cells per subset was strongly correlated with RNA yield. The study compared the TCRB repertoires of sorted circulating CD4+ T cell subsets in recently diagnosed type 1 diabetes patients with those in matched healthy donors. Regulatory and stem cell-like memory subsets were obtained from only 8 patients and about eight healthy donors, while naive and central memory subsets were obtained from all 30 or so donors.

Overall results and qualifications from the work: A moderate but significant shortening of TCRB CDR3 length was observed in type 1 diabetes patients in all four CD4+ subsets. PCR might favor shorter templates, but patient and control samples were amplified and corrected together, so any skew would affect both groups equally. Only small numbers of individuals were included in the HLA sub-analyses, which left unresolved whether HLA type had any influence on TCRB rearrangement. Naive, central memory and regulatory TCRB repertoires appeared to be more similar among patients than among healthy donors. Because cDNA was sequenced instead of genomic DNA, activated cells with high expression could be over-represented, although the groups did not differ in activation or CD3 levels. Patients with type 1 diabetes made fewer insertions and deleted more nucleotides at VDJ recombination sites, implying thymic rearrangement abnormalities.

A single peripheral blood draw of approximately 100 mL on average was collected from each donor into heparinised tubes. Using a panel that included CD45RO, CCR7, CD25, CD127, CD95 and CD27, naive, central memory, regulatory and stem cell-like memory CD4+ T cells were sorted on a BD FACSAria II. All sorted populations exceeded 98% purity. PBMCs were separated immediately by Lymphoprep density gradient centrifugation and were stained directly, without being cultured. To minimize batch effects, samples were stained and sorted in pairs, one healthy donor with one patient per experiment. The V and J segments used are TRBV10-3 and TRBJ1-1, with TRBD1 matching 12 junction bases. The sequence came from a man aged 18 to 29 in good health. The sequencing input was central memory CD4+ T cells from blood. The CDR3 reads as follows: CAISGGQGASTEAFF. The nucleotides are TGTGCCATCAGTGGGGGACAGGGGGCGAGCACTGAAGCTTTCTTT.